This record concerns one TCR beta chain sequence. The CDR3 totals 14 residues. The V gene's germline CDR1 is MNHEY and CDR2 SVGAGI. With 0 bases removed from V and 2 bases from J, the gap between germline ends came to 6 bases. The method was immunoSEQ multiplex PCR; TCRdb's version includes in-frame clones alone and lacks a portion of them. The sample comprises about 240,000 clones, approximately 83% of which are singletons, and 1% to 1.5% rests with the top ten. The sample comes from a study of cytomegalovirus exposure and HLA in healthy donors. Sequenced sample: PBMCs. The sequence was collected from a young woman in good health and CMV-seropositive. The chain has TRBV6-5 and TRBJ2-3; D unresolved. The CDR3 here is CASSYSPLTDTQYF. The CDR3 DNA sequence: TGTGCCAGCAGTTACTCCCCCCTCACAGATACGCAGTATTTT.